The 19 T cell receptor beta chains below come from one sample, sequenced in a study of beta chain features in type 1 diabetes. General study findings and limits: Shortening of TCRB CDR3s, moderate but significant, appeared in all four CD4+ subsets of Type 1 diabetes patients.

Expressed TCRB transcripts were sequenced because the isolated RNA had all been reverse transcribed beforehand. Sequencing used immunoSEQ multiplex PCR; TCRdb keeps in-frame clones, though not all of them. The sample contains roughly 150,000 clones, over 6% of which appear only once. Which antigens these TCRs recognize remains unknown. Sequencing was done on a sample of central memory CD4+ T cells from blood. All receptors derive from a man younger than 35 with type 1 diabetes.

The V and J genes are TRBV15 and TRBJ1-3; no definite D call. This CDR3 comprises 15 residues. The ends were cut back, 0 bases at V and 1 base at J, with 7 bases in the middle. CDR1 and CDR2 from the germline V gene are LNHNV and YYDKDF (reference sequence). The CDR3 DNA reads TGTGCCACCAGCAGAGATGTAGTGTCTGGAAACACCATATATTTT. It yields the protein CATSRDVVSGNTIYF.

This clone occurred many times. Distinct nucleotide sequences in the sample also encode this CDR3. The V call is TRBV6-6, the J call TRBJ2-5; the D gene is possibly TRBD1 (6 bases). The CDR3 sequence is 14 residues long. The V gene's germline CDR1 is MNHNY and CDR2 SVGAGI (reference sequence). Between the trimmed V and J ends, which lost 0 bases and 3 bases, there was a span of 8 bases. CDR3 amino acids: CASSYSNREETQYF. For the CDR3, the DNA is TGTGCCAGCAGTTACTCGAACAGGGAAGAGACCCAGTACTTC.

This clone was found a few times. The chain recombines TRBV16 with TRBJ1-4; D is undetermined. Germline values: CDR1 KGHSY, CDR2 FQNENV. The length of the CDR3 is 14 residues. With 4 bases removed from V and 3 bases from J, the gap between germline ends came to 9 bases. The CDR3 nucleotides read TGTGCCAGCAGCCCGAGGGCGGCTAATGAAAAACTGTTTTTT. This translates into CASSPRAANEKLFF.

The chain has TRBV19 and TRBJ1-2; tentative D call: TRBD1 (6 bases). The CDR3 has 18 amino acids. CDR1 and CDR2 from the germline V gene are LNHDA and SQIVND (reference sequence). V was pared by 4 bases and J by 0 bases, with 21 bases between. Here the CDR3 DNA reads TGTGCCAGTAGTACTTTGGGCTCGACAGGCCGTGCTAACTATGGCTACACCTTC. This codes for CASSTLGSTGRANYGYTF.

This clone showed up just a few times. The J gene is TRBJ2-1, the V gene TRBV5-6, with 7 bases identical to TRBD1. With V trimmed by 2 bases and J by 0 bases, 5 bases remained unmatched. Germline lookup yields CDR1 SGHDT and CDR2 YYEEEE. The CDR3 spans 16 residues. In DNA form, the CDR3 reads TGTGCCAGCAGCTTCGGCGACAGGGCCTCCTACAATGAGCAGTTCTTC. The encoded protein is CASSFGDRASYNEQFF.

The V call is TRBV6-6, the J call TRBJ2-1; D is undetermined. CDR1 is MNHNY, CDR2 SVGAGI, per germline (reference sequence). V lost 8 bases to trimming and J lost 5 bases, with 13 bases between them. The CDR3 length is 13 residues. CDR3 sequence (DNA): TGTGCCAGCCGGCTTCCGACTGACAATGAGCAGTTCTTC. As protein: CASRLPTDNEQFF.

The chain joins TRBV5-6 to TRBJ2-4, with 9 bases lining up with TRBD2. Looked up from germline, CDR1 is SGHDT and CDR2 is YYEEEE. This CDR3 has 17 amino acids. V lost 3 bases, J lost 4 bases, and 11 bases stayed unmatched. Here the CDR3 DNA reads TGTGCCAGCAGCTCTTTAGCCAGCGGGAGGACTAAAAACATTCAGTACTTC. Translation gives CASSSLASGRTKNIQYF.

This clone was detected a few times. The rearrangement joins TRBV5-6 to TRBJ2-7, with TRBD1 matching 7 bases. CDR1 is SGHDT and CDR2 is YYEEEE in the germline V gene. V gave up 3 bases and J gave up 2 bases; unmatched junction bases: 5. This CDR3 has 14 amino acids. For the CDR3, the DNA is TGTGCCAGCAGCTGGGGTAGGGGGCCCTACGAGCAGTACTTC. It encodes CASSWGRGPYEQYF. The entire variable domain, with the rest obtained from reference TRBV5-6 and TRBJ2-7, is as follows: DAGVTQSPTHLIKTRGQQVTLRCSPKSGHDTVSWYQQALGQGPQFIFQYYEEEERQRGNFPDRFSGHQFPNYSSELNVNALLLGDSALYLCASSWGRGPYEQYFGPGTRLTVT.

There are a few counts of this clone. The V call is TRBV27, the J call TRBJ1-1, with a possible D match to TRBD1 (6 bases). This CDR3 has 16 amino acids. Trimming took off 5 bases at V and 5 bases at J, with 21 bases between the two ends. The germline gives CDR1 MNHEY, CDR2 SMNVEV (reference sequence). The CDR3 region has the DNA TGTGCCAGCAGTCCGCACGTCGTCTACAGGGTTACTGAAGCTTTCTTT. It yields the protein CASSPHVVYRVTEAFF.

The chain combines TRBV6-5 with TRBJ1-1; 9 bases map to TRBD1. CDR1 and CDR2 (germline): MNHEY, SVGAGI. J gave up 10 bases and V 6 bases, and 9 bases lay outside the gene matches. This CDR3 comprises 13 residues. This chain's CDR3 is CASSRTGVARAFF. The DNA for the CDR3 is TGTGCCAGCAGCCGGACAGGGGTGGCGAGAGCTTTCTTT.

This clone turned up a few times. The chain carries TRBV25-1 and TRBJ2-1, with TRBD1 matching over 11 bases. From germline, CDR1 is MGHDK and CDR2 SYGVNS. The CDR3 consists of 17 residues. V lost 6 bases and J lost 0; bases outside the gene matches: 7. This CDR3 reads CASRGQGVSGSYNEQFF. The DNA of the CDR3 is TGTGCCAGCAGGGGACAGGGGGTATCGGGCTCCTACAATGAGCAGTTCTTC.

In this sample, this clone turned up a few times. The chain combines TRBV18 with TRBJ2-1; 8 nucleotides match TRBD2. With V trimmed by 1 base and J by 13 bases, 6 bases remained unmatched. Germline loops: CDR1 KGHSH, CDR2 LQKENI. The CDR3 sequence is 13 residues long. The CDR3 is CASSPLEGLDQFF. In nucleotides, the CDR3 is TGTGCCAGCTCACCACTTGAGGGACTAGACCAGTTCTTC.

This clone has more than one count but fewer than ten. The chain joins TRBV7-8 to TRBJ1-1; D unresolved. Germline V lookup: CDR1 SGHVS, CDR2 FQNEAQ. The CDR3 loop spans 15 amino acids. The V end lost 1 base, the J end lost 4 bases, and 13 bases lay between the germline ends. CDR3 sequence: CASSLGQALSTEAFF. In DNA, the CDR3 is TGTGCCAGCAGCTTAGGGCAGGCCTTGAGCACTGAAGCTTTCTTT.

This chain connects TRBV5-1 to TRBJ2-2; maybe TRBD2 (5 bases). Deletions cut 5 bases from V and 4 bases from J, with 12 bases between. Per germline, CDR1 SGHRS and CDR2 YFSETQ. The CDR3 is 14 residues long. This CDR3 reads CASRKTGSTGELFF. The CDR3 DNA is TGCGCCAGCAGAAAAACGGGGAGCACCGGGGAGCTGTTTTTT.

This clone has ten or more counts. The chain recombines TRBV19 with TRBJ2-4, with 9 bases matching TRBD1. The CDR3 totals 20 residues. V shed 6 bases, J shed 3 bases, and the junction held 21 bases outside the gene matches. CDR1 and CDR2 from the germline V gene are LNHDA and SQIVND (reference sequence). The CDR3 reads CASRRAGTGTGGKDKNIQYF. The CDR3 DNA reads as TGTGCCAGTAGAAGGGCCGGGACAGGGACCGGCGGGAAGGACAAAAACATTCAGTACTTC.

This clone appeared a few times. The CDR3 protein is CASSLMISNTEAFF. The CDR3 DNA reads as TGTGCCAGCAGCCTAATGATATCGAACACTGAAGCTTTCTTT. The V gene is TRBV28, the J gene TRBJ1-1, with no clear D. V lost 6 bases, J lost 1 base, and 12 bases lay in between. CDR1 MDHEN and CDR2 SYDVKM come from the germline V gene. The CDR3 covers 14 residues.

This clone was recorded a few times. The CDR3 sequence: CASTPGQPSYGYTF. The CDR3 bases are TGTGCCAGCACCCCGGGACAGCCAAGCTATGGCTACACCTTC. This rearrangement joins TRBV7-2 to TRBJ1-2; TRBD1 agrees at 7 bases. Germline V gives CDR1 SGHTA, CDR2 FQGNSA. This CDR3 comprises 14 residues. The trim removed 7 bases at V and 4 bases at J, leaving 9 bases unmatched.

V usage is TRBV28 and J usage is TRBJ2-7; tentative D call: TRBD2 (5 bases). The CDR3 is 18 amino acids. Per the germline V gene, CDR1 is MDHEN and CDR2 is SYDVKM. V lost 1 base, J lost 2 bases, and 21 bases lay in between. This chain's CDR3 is CASSLSLGWAGGAYEQYF. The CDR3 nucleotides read TGTGCCAGCAGTTTATCGCTCGGTTGGGCCGGAGGAGCCTACGAGCAGTACTTC. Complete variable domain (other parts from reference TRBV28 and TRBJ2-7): DVKVTQSSRYLVKRTGEKVFLECVQDMDHENMFWYRQDPGLGLRLIYFSYDVKMKEKGDIPEGYSVSREKKERFSLILESASTNQTSMYLCASSLSLGWAGGAYEQYFGPGTRLTVT.

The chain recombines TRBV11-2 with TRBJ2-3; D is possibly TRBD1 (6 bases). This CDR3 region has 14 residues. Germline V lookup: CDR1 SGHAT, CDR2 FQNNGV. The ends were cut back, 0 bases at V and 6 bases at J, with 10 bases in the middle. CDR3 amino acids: CASSLDWGLDTQYF. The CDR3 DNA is TGTGCCAGCAGCTTAGATTGGGGGCTGGATACGCAGTATTTT.